This T cell receptor beta chain was obtained from a study of blood T cells in healthy people across ages. The CDR3 sequence is 21 residues long. V dropped 7 bases and J dropped 6 bases, with 37 bases sitting between them. Germline-derived CDR1 and CDR2 are SGHAT and FQDESV (reference sequence). Concerning this clonotype itself: Its antigen is currently unknown.

Alongside a J-beta primer mix, a sample-barcoded 5' primer served in a second PCR lasting roughly 7 to 12 cycles. TCRdb analysed the 5' RACE reads with MiXCR anew, one entry per CDR3 protein. The sample shows around 900,000 distinct CDR3 sequences, approximately 50% of them seen only once. Study-wide points: Per million T cells, TCR beta diversity dropped roughly linearly as age increased. Naive CD4+ cell counts and diversity both ran higher in long-lived than in aged donors.

J is TRBJ2-1 and V is TRBV11-1, with D possibly being TRBD1 or TRBD2 (5 bases each). The sequence was obtained from a woman aged 55-70 years in good health. Sequencing was done on a sample of blood. The CDR3: CASTLKEGSGQLHPWGNEQFF. CDR3 sequence (DNA): TGTGCCAGCACCCTAAAAGAGGGGTCCGGACAACTACATCCCTGGGGCAATGAGCAGTTCTTC.